In its sample, the clone carrying this TCR beta chain was seen a few times. This record belongs to a study of blood T cell repertoires in COVID-19. Whole-study context: COVID-19 samples from acute and convalescent phases originated in the United States, Italy and Spain. The analysed material was cDNA or gDNA that came from T cells, B-cell-depleted T cells, or PBMCs.

Per the original methods: Amplification with reference gene primers provided the estimates of nucleated cell counts. The table came from immunoSEQ multiplex PCR; TCRdb's copy has only in-frame clones and leaves some out. V, J and clone size are taken as reported in that table, and D and trimming were inferred from the DNA itself. Found here are more than 85,000 clones, around nine tenths of them singletons; the top ten hold around 3%. Per the germline V gene, CDR1 is LGHDT and CDR2 is YNNKEL (reference sequence). Losses at the gene ends were 2 bases for V and 3 bases for J; bases not matched to a gene: 5. The CDR3 length is 16 residues.

Sequencing input: peripheral blood. This TCR was recovered from a man aged 50 to 60 with active or convalescent COVID-19. The chain employs TRBV3-1 (or the pseudogene TRBV3-2) and TRBJ2-1; 9 bases align to TRBD1. The CDR3 bases are TGTGCCAGCAGCCAACCGGGACAGGGTGTCTACAATGAGCAGTTCTTC. Amino acids: CASSQPGQGVYNEQFF.